This T cell receptor beta chain is from a study of shared clonotypes between healthy human individuals. Broader study findings: Inspection by rarefaction showed sorted-subset sequencing to be incomplete despite large depth. Sampling involved blood alone; tissue repertoires likely differ. Genetic and exposure-history diversity was limited by the small donor number.

The junction had 8 bases not matched to a gene; V was cut back by 4 bases and J by 0 bases. Germline CDR1 is SGHVS and CDR2 is FQNEAQ. The CDR3 loop spans 17 amino acids. As regards this clone: What it binds is unknown.

Healthy HIV-negative adults without recent acute infections or vaccinations served as donors. Repertoires were generated with immunoSEQ multiplex PCR, while TCRdb's copy carries only in-frame clones and drops some. The sample contains around 1.6 million clones, around 98% of which appear only once. The sample taken for sequencing was naive CD4+ T cells sorted from blood. Stated subset: CD45RA+ positively selected. The TCR originated in a man aged 30 to 45 in good health. The V and J genes are TRBV7-8 and TRBJ2-2, with TRBD1 identical over 7 bases. The CDR3 loop is CASSSQQGPANTGELFF. The CDR3 DNA sequence: TGTGCCAGCAGCTCCCAACAGGGGCCCGCGAACACCGGGGAGCTGTTTTTT.